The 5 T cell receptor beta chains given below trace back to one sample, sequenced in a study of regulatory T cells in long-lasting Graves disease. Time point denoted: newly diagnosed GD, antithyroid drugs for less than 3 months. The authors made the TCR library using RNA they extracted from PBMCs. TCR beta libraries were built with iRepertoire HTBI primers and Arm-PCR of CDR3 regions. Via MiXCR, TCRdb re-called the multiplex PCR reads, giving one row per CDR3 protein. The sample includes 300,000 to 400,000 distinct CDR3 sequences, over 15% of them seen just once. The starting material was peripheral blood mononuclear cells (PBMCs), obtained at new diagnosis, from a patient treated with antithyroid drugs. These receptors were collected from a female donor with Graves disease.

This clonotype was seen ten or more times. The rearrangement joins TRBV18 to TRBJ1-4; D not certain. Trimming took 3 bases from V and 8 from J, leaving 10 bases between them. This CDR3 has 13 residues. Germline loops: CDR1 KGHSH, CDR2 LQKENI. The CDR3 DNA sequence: TGTGCCAGCTCACCGGGGAGGAGCGAAAAACTGTTTTTT. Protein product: CASSPGRSEKLFF.

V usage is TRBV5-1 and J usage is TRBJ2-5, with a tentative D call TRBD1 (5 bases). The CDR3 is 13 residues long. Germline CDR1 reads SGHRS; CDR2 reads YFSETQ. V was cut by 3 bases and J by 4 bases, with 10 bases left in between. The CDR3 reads CASSSRQLETQYF. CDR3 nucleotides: TGCGCCAGCAGCTCGAGACAGTTAGAGACCCAGTACTTC.

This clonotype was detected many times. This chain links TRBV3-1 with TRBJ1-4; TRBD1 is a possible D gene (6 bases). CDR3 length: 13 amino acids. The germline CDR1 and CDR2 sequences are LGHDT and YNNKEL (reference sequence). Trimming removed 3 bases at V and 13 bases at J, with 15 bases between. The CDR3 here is CASSQQQGFRLFF. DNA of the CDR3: TGTGCCAGCAGCCAGCAACAGGGTTTTAGACTGTTTTTT.

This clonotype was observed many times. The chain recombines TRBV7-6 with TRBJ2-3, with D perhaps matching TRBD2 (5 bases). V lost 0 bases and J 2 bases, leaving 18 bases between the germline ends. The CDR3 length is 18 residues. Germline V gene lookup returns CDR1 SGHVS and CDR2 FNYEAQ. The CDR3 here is CASSLAWTSKLSTDTQYF. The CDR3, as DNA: TGTGCCAGCAGCTTAGCGTGGACTTCGAAGTTGTCCACAGATACGCAGTATTTT.

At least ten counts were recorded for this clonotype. The CDR3 loop reads CASSNPGGWDGELFF. CDR3 nucleotides: TGTGCCAGCAGCAATCCGGGGGGATGGGACGGGGAGCTGTTTTTT. The gene calls are TRBV12-3 or TRBV12-4 and TRBJ2-2, with TRBD2 matching 7 bases. The CDR3 is 15 amino acids. The ends lost 6 bases at V and 7 bases at J; junction bases unmatched: 11.